This TCR beta chain comes out of a study of T cells in localized non-small cell lung cancer. CDR1 SGHDT and CDR2 YYEEEE come from the germline V gene. The V gene end was trimmed by 3 bases and the J gene end by 3 bases; junction bases not matched to a gene: 9. CDR3 length: 15 residues. Profiled with immunoSEQ multiplex PCR; TCRdb holds only in-frame clones, not every one. In the table there are about 41,000 clones, about 88% of which are singletons. Study-wide findings and caveats: Multi-region tumor sequencing was not done, so intratumor heterogeneity could not be excluded. Adjacent uninvolved lung tissue had the highest T cell clonality, exceeding tumor. Higher blood T cell density went with longer overall survival.

Regarding this clone: The antigen remains undetermined.

This TCR derives from a woman between 18 and 49 years old with stage III lung adenocarcinoma. The chain couples TRBV5-6 to TRBJ2-7; TRBD2 aligns across 7 bases. Sample: peripheral blood, taken before any cancer treatment. The CDR3 coding sequence is TGTGCCAGCAGCTGGGATAACCCGGGGGGCTACGAGCAGTACTTC. Amino acids: CASSWDNPGGYEQYF.